This TCR beta chain was observed in a study of T-cell memory formation after mild COVID-19. This CDR3 comprises 15 residues. The V gene's germline CDR1 is SGHTA and CDR2 FQGTGA. Trimming cost V 3 bases and J 0 bases, with 9 bases left between them. TCRdb reprocessed the 5' RACE reads via MiXCR and lists one record per CDR3 protein. The sample shows almost 550,000 distinct CDR3 sequences, 20% of them seen only once. Sequenced input: PBMCs or a T cell subset sorted from them (not recorded which). V and J are TRBV7-3 and TRBJ2-1; the D gene is possibly TRBD2 (6 bases). The TCR comes from an adult woman who had mild COVID-19 (a few samples of this study predate the infection). Cell type and time point are not known. CDR3 in DNA: TGTGCCAGCAGCTTCGGGAGCGGCTCCTACAATGAGCAGTTCTTC. Encoded protein: CASSFGSGSYNEQFF.